The clone carrying this T cell receptor (beta chain) has more than one count but fewer than ten. Its cognate antigen is unknown. Approximately 10 milliliters was the volume of peripheral blood drawn from each donor. Germline assignment: CDR1 SGHTA and CDR2 FQGNSA. Trimming took 7 bases from V and 2 from J, leaving 22 bases between them. The CDR3 length is 17 residues. Together with a sample-barcoded 5' primer, a J-beta primer mix was included in a second PCR lasting roughly 6 to 12 cycles. Using its own MiXCR run on the 5' RACE reads, TCRdb lists one record per CDR3 protein. The profile shows some 1.4 million distinct CDR3 sequences, about 43% of them singletons. These data originate in a study of blood T cells in healthy people across ages. Overall study results and limits: Calculation of diversity from one million T cells yielded estimates considered to be underestimates.

The clonotype was recovered from a woman under 30 in good health. The sample consisted of blood. V and J are TRBV7-2 and TRBJ2-3; D uncertain. CDR3 in amino acids: CASTRPIQSENTDTQYF. CDR3 bases: TGTGCCAGCACCCGACCCATCCAATCCGAAAACACAGATACGCAGTATTTT.